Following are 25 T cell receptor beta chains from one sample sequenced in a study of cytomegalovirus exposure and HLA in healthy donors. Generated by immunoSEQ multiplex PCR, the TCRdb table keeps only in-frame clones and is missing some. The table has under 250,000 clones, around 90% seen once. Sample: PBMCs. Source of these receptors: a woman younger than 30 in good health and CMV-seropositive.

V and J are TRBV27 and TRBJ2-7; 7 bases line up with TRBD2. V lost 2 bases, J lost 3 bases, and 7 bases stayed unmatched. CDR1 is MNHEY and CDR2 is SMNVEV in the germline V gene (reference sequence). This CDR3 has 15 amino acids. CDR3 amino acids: CASSLRREINYEQYF. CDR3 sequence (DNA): TGTGCCAGCAGTTTAAGGCGGGAGATTAACTACGAGCAGTACTTC.

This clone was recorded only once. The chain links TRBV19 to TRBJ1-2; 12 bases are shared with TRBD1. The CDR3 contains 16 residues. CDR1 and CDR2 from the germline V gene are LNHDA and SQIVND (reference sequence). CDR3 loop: CATTRTAGQGAYGYTF. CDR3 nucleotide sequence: TGTGCGACCACCCGGACAGCGGGACAGGGGGCGTATGGCTACACCTTC.

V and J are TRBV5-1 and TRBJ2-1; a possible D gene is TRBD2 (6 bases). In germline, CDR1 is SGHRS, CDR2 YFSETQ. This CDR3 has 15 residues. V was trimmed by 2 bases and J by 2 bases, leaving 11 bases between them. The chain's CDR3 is CASSLVSGPYNEQFF. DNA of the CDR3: TGCGCCAGCAGCTTAGTTAGCGGACCCTACAATGAGCAGTTCTTC. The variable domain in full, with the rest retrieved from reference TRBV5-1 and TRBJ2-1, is KAGVTQTPRYLIKTRGQQVTLSCSPISGHRSVSWYQQTPGQGLQFLFEYFSETQRNKGNFPGRFSGRQFSNSRSEMNVSTLELGDSALYLCASSLVSGPYNEQFFGPGTRLTVL.

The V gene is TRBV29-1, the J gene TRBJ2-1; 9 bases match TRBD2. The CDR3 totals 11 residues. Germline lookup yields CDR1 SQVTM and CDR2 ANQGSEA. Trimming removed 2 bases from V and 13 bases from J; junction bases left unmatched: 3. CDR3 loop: CSVELREGQFF. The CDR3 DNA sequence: TGCAGCGTTGAATTGCGGGAGGGCCAGTTCTTC.

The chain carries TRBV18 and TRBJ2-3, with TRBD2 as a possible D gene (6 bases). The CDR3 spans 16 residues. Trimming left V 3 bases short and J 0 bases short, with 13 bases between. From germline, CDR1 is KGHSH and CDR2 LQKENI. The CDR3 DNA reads TGTGCCAGCTCACCCCTCCCCGGGAGTAGCACAGATACGCAGTATTTT. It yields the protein CASSPLPGSSTDTQYF.

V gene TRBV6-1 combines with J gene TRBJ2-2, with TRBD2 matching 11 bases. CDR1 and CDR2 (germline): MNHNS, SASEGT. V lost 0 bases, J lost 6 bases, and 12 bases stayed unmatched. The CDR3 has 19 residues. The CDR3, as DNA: TGTGCCAGCAGTGAAGCCCCCGCCGGGACTAGCGGCACAGCCGGGGAGCTGTTTTTT. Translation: CASSEAPAGTSGTAGELFF.

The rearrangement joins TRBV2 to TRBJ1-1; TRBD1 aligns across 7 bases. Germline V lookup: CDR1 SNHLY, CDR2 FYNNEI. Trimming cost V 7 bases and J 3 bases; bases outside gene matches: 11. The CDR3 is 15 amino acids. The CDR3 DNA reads TGTGCCAGCAAAGCACTCAGGGGGGCTGACACTGAAGCTTTCTTT. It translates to CASKALRGADTEAFF.

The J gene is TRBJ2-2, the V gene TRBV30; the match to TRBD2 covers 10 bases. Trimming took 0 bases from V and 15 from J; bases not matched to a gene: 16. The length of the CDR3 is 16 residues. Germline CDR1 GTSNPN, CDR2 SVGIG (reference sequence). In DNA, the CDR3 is TGTGCCTGGAGTGTTCTAGCGGGAGCGCCTTCTACCCCATTGTTTTTT. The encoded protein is CAWSVLAGAPSTPLFF.

The CDR3 is CASSETVRGGYTF. The CDR3, as DNA: TGTGCCAGCAGTGAAACCGTTCGCGGTGGCTACACCTTC. J is TRBJ1-2 and V is TRBV6-1; no clear D gene. There are 13 residues in the CDR3. The germline gives CDR1 MNHNS, CDR2 SASEGT. V was pared by 2 bases and J by 7 bases, with 11 bases between.

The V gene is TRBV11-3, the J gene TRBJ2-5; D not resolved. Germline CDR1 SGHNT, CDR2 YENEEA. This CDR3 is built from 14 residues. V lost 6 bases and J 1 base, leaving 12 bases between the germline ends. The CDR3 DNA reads TGTGCCAGCAGTCGCGGCTTCCTCCAAGAGACCCAGTACTTC. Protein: CASSRGFLQETQYF.

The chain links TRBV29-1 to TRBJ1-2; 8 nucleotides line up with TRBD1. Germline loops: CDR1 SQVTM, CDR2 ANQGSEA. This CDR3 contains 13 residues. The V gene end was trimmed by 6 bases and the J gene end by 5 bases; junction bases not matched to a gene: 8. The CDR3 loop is CSVRQGLGYGYTF. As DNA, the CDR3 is TGCAGCGTCCGACAGGGGCTGGGGTATGGCTACACCTTC.

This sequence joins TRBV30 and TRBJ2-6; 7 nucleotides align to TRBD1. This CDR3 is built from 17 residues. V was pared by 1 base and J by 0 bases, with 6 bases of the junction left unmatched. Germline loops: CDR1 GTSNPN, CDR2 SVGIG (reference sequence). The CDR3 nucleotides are TGTGCCTGGAGTGCGCGTCAGGGGGTCTCTGGGGCCAACGTCCTGACTTTC. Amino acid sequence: CAWSARQGVSGANVLTF.

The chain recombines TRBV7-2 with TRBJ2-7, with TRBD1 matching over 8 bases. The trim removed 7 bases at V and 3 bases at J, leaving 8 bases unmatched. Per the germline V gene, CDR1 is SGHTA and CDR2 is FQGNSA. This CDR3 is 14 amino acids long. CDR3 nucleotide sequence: TGTGCCAGCACCTTCCAGGGGGCGAGCTACGAGCAGTACTTC. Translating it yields CASTFQGASYEQYF. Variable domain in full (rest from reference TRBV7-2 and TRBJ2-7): GAGVSQSPSNKVTEKGKDVELRCDPISGHTALYWYRQSLGQGLEFLIYFQGNSAPDKSGLPSDRFSAERTGGSVSTLTIQRTQQEDSAVYLCASTFQGASYEQYFGPGTRLTVT.

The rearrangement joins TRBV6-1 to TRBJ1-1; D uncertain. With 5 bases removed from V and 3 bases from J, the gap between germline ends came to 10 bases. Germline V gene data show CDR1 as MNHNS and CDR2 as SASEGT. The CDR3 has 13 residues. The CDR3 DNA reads TGTGCCAGCAGTATCCAGGTGGACACTGAAGCTTTCTTT. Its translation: CASSIQVDTEAFF.

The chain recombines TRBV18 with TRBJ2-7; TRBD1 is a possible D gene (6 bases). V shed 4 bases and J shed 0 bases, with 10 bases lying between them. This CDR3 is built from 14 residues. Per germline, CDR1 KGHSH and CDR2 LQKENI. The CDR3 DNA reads TGTGCCAGCTCACTACGGACAGCCTCCTACGAGCAGTACTTC. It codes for CASSLRTASYEQYF.

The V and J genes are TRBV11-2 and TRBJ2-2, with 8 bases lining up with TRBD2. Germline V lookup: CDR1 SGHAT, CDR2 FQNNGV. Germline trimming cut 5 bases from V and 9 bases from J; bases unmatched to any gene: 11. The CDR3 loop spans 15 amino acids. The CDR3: CASSPTSTSVRELFF. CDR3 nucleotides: TGTGCCAGCAGCCCAACTTCGACTAGCGTCCGGGAGCTGTTTTTT.

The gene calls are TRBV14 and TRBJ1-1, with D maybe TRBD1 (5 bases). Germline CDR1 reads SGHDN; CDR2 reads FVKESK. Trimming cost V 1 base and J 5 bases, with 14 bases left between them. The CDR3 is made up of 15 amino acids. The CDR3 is CASSQAQGYGTEAFF. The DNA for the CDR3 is TGTGCCAGCAGCCAAGCCCAGGGATATGGGACTGAAGCTTTCTTT.

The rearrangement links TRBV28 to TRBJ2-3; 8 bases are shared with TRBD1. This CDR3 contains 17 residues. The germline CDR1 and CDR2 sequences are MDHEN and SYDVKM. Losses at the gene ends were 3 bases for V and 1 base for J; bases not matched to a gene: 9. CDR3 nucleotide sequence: TGTGCCAGCAGTTTGAACTTGGGACAGGTGGGCACAGATACGCAGTATTTT. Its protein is CASSLNLGQVGTDTQYF.

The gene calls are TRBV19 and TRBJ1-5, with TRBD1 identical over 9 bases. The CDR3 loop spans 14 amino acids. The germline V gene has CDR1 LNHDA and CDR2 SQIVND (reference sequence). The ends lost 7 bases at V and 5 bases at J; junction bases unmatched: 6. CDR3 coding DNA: TGTGCCAGTATAGGGACAGGGCTCTATCAGCCCCAGCATTTT. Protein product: CASIGTGLYQPQHF.

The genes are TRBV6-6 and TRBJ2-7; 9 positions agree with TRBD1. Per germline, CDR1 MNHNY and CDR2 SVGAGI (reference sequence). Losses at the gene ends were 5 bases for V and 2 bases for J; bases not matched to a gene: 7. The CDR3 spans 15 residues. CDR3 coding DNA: TGTGCCAGCAGTCACGGGACAGGGAGTACCTACGAGCAGTACTTC. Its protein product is CASSHGTGSTYEQYF.

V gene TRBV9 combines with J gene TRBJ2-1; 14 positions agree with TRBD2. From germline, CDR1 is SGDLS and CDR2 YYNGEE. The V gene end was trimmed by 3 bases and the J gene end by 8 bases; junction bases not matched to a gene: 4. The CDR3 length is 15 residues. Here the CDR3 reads CASSATSGRGDEQFF. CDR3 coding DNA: TGTGCCAGCAGCGCGACTAGCGGGAGGGGTGATGAGCAGTTCTTC.

The CDR3 is CASSWLQGHTEAFF. CDR3 nucleotides: TGTGCCAGCAGTTGGTTACAGGGCCACACTGAAGCTTTCTTT. This chain links TRBV6-5 with TRBJ1-1; tentative D call: TRBD1 (6 bases). V was pared by 4 bases and J by 3 bases, with 12 bases between. This CDR3 comprises 14 residues. Per the germline V gene, CDR1 is MNHEY and CDR2 is SVGAGI.

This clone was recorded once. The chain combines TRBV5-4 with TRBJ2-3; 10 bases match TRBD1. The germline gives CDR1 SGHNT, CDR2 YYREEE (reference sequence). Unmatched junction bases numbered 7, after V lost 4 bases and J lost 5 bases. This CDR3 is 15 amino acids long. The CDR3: CASSPGTGALDTQYF. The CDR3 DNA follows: TGTGCCAGCAGCCCCGGGACAGGGGCTTTAGATACGCAGTATTTT.

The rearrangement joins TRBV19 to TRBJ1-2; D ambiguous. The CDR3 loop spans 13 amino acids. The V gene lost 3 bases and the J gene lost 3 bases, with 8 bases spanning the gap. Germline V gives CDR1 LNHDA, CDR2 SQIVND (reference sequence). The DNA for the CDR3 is TGTGCCAGTAGTATGCGGTTCGACTATGGCTACACCTTC. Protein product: CASSMRFDYGYTF.

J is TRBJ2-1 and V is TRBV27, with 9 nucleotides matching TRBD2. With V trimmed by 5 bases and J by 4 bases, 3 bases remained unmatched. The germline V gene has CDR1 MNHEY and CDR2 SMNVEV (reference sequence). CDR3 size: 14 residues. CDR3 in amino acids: CASSQAGGYNEQFF. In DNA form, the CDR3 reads TGTGCCAGCAGTCAAGCGGGGGGATACAATGAGCAGTTCTTC.